This TCR beta chain was documented in a study of blood T cell repertoires in COVID-19. Turning to the study itself: The study drew acute and convalescent COVID-19 samples from the United States, Italy and Spain. Sample material is recorded as cDNA or gDNA derived from T cells, B-cell-depleted T cells, or PBMCs.

As processed by the authors: Scientists estimated how many nucleated cells there were by amplifying reference gene primers. The repertoire was sequenced with immunoSEQ multiplex PCR; TCRdb's copy has only in-frame clones and lacks some. D and trimming come from the DNA, and the V and J calls and clone size come from that table. This sample yields roughly 300,000 clones, of which about 87% are seen a single time; 6.5% to 9.5% belongs to the top ten. Per germline, CDR1 LGHNA and CDR2 YSLEER. This CDR3 is 15 amino acids long. The V gene end was trimmed by 0 bases and the J gene end by 4 bases; junction bases not matched to a gene: 4.

This sequence joins TRBV4-3 and TRBJ1-2; 8 bases are shared with TRBD1. Sequencing was carried out using peripheral blood. The sequence was collected from a woman in her 50s who had recovered from COVID-19. CDR3 DNA sequence: TGCGCCAGCAGCCAAGACGACAGGGGTTCCTATGGCTACACCTTC. This sequence encodes CASSQDDRGSYGYTF.